Presented here are 17 T cell receptor beta chains from one specimen sequenced in a study of cytomegalovirus exposure and HLA in healthy donors. The PCR had 60 Vbeta and 13 Jbeta primers. The assay was immunoSEQ multiplex PCR, and TCRdb's table has in-frame clones only and misses some. There are about 120,000 clones in the sample; roughly 80% occur only once, and about 1.5% lies in the top ten. Material: PBMCs. These receptor sequences come from a woman aged 18-29 years in good health and CMV-seronegative.

The chain couples TRBV7-8 to TRBJ1-5; no clear D gene. The CDR3 is 17 residues long. The V end lost 4 bases, the J end lost 0 bases, and 16 bases lay between the germline ends. Germline-derived CDR1 and CDR2 are SGHVS and FQNEAQ. The CDR3 loop reads CASSSDLGRYSNQPQHF. In nucleotides, the CDR3 is TGTGCCAGCAGCTCTGACCTGGGCAGGTATAGCAATCAGCCCCAGCATTTT. Variable domain in full (rest from reference TRBV7-8 and TRBJ1-5): GAGVSQSPRYKVAKRGQDVALRCDPISGHVSLFWYQQALGQGPEFLTYFQNEAQLDKSGLPSDRFFAERPEGSVSTLKIQRTQQEDSAVYLCASSSDLGRYSNQPQHFGDGTRLSIL.

This rearrangement joins TRBV7-2 to TRBJ1-5, with no clear D. This CDR3 is built from 13 residues. CDR1 and CDR2 (germline): SGHTA, FQGNSA. Trimming took 5 bases from V and 4 from J, leaving 9 bases between them. CDR3 protein: CASSQTQNQPQHF. Here the CDR3 DNA reads TGTGCCAGCAGCCAGACTCAGAATCAGCCCCAGCATTTT.

The chain couples TRBV5-1 to TRBJ2-5, with no clear D. CDR1 SGHRS and CDR2 YFSETQ come from the germline V gene. CDR3 length: 13 residues. The V end was cut by 0 bases, the J end by 4 bases, with 7 bases between. The CDR3 is CASSLGARETQYF. In DNA form, the CDR3 reads TGCGCCAGCAGCTTGGGGGCCAGAGAGACCCAGTACTTC.

The chain is built from TRBV9 and TRBJ2-7; possible D gene TRBD1, 6 bases. The CDR3 has 14 amino acids. The V and J ends lost 1 base and 5 bases respectively, with 13 bases between them. Germline V gene sequence: CDR1 SGDLS, CDR2 YYNGEE. CDR3 sequence (DNA): TGTGCCAGCAGCGTAAGACAGGTCACCCACGAGCAGTACTTC. Residues: CASSVRQVTHEQYF.

This clone was detected only a few times. The chain uses TRBV18 and TRBJ2-3, with 7 bases identical to TRBD1. Trimming cost V 1 base and J 2 bases; bases outside gene matches: 6. In germline, CDR1 is KGHSH, CDR2 LQKENI. The CDR3 has 16 amino acids. This chain's CDR3 is CASSPRRQGPTDTQYF. DNA of the CDR3: TGTGCCAGCTCACCACGGAGACAGGGCCCCACAGATACGCAGTATTTT.

The rearrangement links TRBV4-2 to TRBJ2-1; 10 bases are a match to TRBD2. CDR3 length: 16 amino acids. CDR1 is LGHNA, CDR2 YNFKEQ, per germline. The V and J ends lost 0 bases and 7 bases, in that order; junction bases with no gene match: 6. This chain's CDR3 is CASSQDWASGGNEQFF. DNA of the CDR3: TGTGCCAGCAGCCAAGATTGGGCTAGCGGGGGTAATGAGCAGTTCTTC.

This rearrangement joins TRBV7-9 to TRBJ2-1; D is uncertain. This CDR3 spans 13 amino acids. V was clipped by 6 bases and J by 10 bases, with 16 bases between them. Germline-derived CDR1 and CDR2 are SEHNR and FQNEAQ (reference sequence). The CDR3 nucleotides are TGTGCCAGCAGTTTCTCCCCCAGGATCGAGCAGTTCTTC. As protein: CASSFSPRIEQFF.

The V call is TRBV4-2, the J call TRBJ1-5, with 7 bases matching TRBD1. CDR3 length: 16 amino acids. Germline V gives CDR1 LGHNA, CDR2 YNFKEQ. The V segment lost 1 base and the J segment 0 bases; nucleotides outside the gene matches: 3. The CDR3 spells CASSQGDSYSNQPQHF. The CDR3 DNA reads TGTGCCAGCAGCCAAGGGGACAGTTATAGCAATCAGCCCCAGCATTTT.

This clone was detected a few times. The chain is built from TRBV2 and TRBJ1-2; D call uncertain. This CDR3 region has 12 residues. CDR1 and CDR2 (germline): SNHLY, FYNNEI. Trimming cost V 1 base and J 4 bases, with 4 bases left between them. CDR3 in DNA: TGTGCCAGCAGTGAAGTCCGCTATGGCTACACCTTC. Residues: CASSEVRYGYTF.

The rearrangement uses TRBV18 and TRBJ2-5; 8 positions match TRBD1. The CDR3 runs 14 residues. The V gene end was trimmed by 6 bases and the J gene end by 2 bases; junction bases not matched to a gene: 5. In germline, CDR1 is KGHSH, CDR2 LQKENI. The CDR3 spells CASSGTGQQETQYF. CDR3 nucleotides: TGTGCCAGCTCCGGGACAGGTCAACAAGAGACCCAGTACTTC.

Only a few counts were recorded for this clone. CDR3 in amino acids: CATSSRTGVDTIYF. The CDR3 DNA is TGTGCCACCAGCTCCCGGACAGGGGTGGACACCATATATTTT. J is TRBJ1-3 and V is TRBV15; 9 nucleotides match TRBD1. The CDR3 extends over 14 amino acids. Germline V lookup: CDR1 LNHNV, CDR2 YYDKDF (reference sequence). After removal of 5 bases from V and 8 bases from J, the junction contained 7 bases not matched to a gene.

This clone occurred a few times. The chain carries TRBV19 and TRBJ1-6; 10 bases are a match to TRBD1. Trimming at V came to 7 bases and at J to 6 bases, leaving 9 bases not matched to a gene. Germline assignment: CDR1 LNHDA and CDR2 SQIVND (reference sequence). This CDR3 comprises 16 residues. This chain's CDR3 is CASTFTGQGLNSPLHF. DNA for the CDR3: TGTGCCAGTACCTTCACGGGACAGGGGCTTAATTCACCCCTCCACTTT.

The J gene is TRBJ1-6, the V gene TRBV25-1; 11 nucleotides match TRBD1. The germline V gene has CDR1 MGHDK and CDR2 SYGVNS. The CDR3 consists of 16 residues. The junction had 5 bases not matched to a gene; V was cut back by 3 bases and J by 7 bases. Written as DNA, the CDR3 is TGTGCCAGCAGTGATCCGGGACAGGGGGGGAATTCACCCCTCCACTTT. This gives the protein CASSDPGQGGNSPLHF.

Notes on this clone: Compared with germline, one end of the junction differs, possibly owing to a read error. This chain uses TRBV4-1 with TRBJ2-4, with 8 bases aligning to TRBD1. Germline-derived CDR1 and CDR2 are MGHRA and YSYEKL. This CDR3 region has 21 residues. This CDR3 reads CASSQPITGGANALAKNSQYF. The CDR3 nucleotides are TGCGCCAGCAGCCAACCGATCACAGGGGGTGCGAACGCCTTAGCCAAAAACAGTCAGTACTTC.

This chain's CDR3 is CASSRGGIQYNSPLHF. In DNA form, the CDR3 reads TGTGCCAGCAGCAGAGGAGGAATCCAGTATAATTCACCCCTCCACTTT. The chain employs TRBV7-9 and TRBJ1-6; D gene unclear. The V and J ends lost 5 bases and 4 bases respectively, with 15 bases between them. The CDR3 is made up of 16 amino acids. Germline loops: CDR1 SEHNR, CDR2 FQNEAQ (reference sequence). Looking up the rest from reference TRBV7-9 and TRBJ1-6 gives the full variable domain: DTGVSQNPRHKITKRGQNVTFRCDPISEHNRLYWYRQTLGQGPEFLTYFQNEAQLEKSRLLSDRFSAERPKGSFSTLEIQRTEQGDSAMYLCASSRGGIQYNSPLHFGNGTRLTVT.

This rearrangement joins TRBV15 to TRBJ1-1, with TRBD1 identical over 8 bases. This CDR3 spans 14 amino acids. CDR1 and CDR2 (germline): LNHNV, YYDKDF (reference sequence). With V trimmed by 5 bases and J by 3 bases, 5 bases remained unmatched. The CDR3 sequence is CATSFDRGDTEAFF. The DNA of the CDR3 is TGTGCCACCAGCTTCGACAGGGGTGACACTGAAGCTTTCTTT.

The chain links TRBV28 to TRBJ2-4; D possibly corresponds to TRBD1 (6 bases). V lost 8 bases and J 5 bases, leaving 13 bases between the germline ends. The CDR3 sequence is 13 residues long. The V gene's germline CDR1 is MDHEN and CDR2 SYDVKM. CDR3 bases: TGTGCCAGCGGACAGATTAGTCAAAACATTCAGTACTTC. This encodes CASGQISQNIQYF. Full variable domain (outside the CDR3, taken from reference TRBV28 and TRBJ2-4): DVKVTQSSRYLVKRTGEKVFLECVQDMDHENMFWYRQDPGLGLRLIYFSYDVKMKEKGDIPEGYSVSREKKERFSLILESASTNQTSMYLCASGQISQNIQYFGAGTRLSVL.